The 9 T cell receptor beta chains in this list originate from one sample, sequenced in a study of blood T cell repertoires in COVID-19. Here immunoSEQ multiplex PCR was the method, and the copy in TCRdb shows in-frame clones only, minus some. The table includes about 41,000 clones, around nine tenths detected once. Sequenced sample: peripheral blood. These receptors were obtained from a man aged 55 to 70 with acute or convalescent COVID-19.

This clone was counted once. V is TRBV27 and J is TRBJ1-2; 8 bases fit TRBD1. This CDR3 has 13 residues. The J segment lost 3 bases and the V segment lost 6 bases, leaving 3 bases of the junction unmatched. From germline, CDR1 is MNHEY and CDR2 SMNVEV (reference sequence). The CDR3 DNA is TGTGCCAGCAGCAGGGGGCTGGACTATGGCTACACCTTC. It specifies CASSRGLDYGYTF.

Concerning this clone: A read error may account for a junction end that differs from germline. The V call is TRBV2, the J call TRBJ2-3, with TRBD2 matching over 9 bases. Germline-derived CDR1 and CDR2 are SNHLY and FYNNEI. This CDR3 comprises 14 residues. The CDR3 loop is CASRNSRLERGVRF. CDR3 DNA sequence: TGTGCCAGCAGGAACTCCCGTCTTGAGCGGGGGGTTCGATTT.

In its sample, this clone was seen a few times. V is TRBV7-9 and J is TRBJ2-7; D gene uncertain. This CDR3 spans 14 amino acids. CDR1 is SEHNR and CDR2 is FQNEAQ in the germline V gene (reference sequence). V lost 4 bases to trimming and J lost 7 bases, with 17 bases between them. The CDR3 DNA sequence: TGTGCCAGCAGCTCCCAGAATATTGGTTCTGAGCAGTACTTC. It translates to CASSSQNIGSEQYF.

This chain uses TRBV4-1 with TRBJ2-1, with 8 positions matching TRBD1. The CDR3 totals 14 residues. The V and J ends lost 4 bases and 7 bases, in that order; junction bases with no gene match: 6. Per germline, CDR1 MGHRA and CDR2 YSYEKL. The CDR3 reads CASSRTGYENEQFF. The DNA for the CDR3 is TGCGCCAGCAGCCGGACAGGGTATGAGAATGAGCAGTTCTTC.

This chain joins TRBV5-1 and TRBJ2-7, with 10 bases lining up with TRBD1. Germline assignment: CDR1 SGHRS and CDR2 YFSETQ. With 4 bases clipped from V and 3 bases from J, the junction kept 7 bases outside the gene matches. The CDR3 sequence is 15 residues long. CDR3 sequence reads: CASSPGGTGDYEQYF. The DNA for the CDR3 is TGCGCCAGCAGCCCTGGGGGGACAGGGGACTACGAGCAGTACTTC.

The J gene is TRBJ1-5, the V gene TRBV5-1, with 9 nucleotides matching TRBD1. V dropped 4 bases and J dropped 7; count of bases not matched to a gene: 9. The germline V gene encodes CDR1 SGHRS and CDR2 YFSETQ. The CDR3 covers 15 residues. As DNA, the CDR3 is TGCGCCAGCAGCCCGGCCCCGGGACAGGGCCAGCCCCAGCATTTT. It encodes CASSPAPGQGQPQHF.

With regard to this clone: At one end, the junction sequence differs from germline, possibly due to a read error. The gene calls are TRBV6-7 and TRBJ2-7; 7 bases match TRBD2. Being an ORF, TRBV6-7 has a function that is uncertain. CDR3 size: 10 residues. The CDR3 reads CASRSGLSCF. Written as DNA, the CDR3 is TGTGCCAGCAGGTCGGGACTATCTTGCTTC.

This clone was detected once. The rearrangement joins TRBV29-1 to TRBJ2-1; 8 bases are shared with TRBD2. Germline V gives CDR1 SQVTM, CDR2 ANQGSEA. Trimming removed 5 bases from V and 8 bases from J; junction bases left unmatched: 11. The CDR3 has 14 residues. The CDR3, as DNA: TGCAGCGTTCGGATGGCGGGGGGCAGCTATGAGCAGTTCTTC. This encodes CSVRMAGGSYEQFF.

This chain links TRBV6-9 with TRBJ2-7, with TRBD2 as a possible D gene (6 bases). This CDR3 has 11 residues. Between the trimmed V and J ends, which lost 9 bases and 5 bases, there was a span of 11 bases. The germline V gene encodes CDR1 MNHGY and CDR2 SVAAGI. CDR3 in amino acids: CARTGGNEQYF. In DNA form, the CDR3 reads TGTGCCAGAACAGGAGGGAACGAGCAGTACTTC.